The 18 T cell receptor beta chains presented below share a single source sample, sequenced in a study of T cells in women clearing cervical HPV infection. TCRdb's table, derived via immunoSEQ multiplex PCR, lists solely in-frame clones and lacks some. In total, the table holds approximately 30,000 clones. Sequencing input: blood buffy coat. The source is a woman aged 18 to 75 with a cervical HPV16 infection that either progressed to CIN3+ or cleared (not recorded which).

On this clone itself: The read falls 3 residues short of the CDR3 end, and the missing part is taken from the germline J gene. This chain uses TRBV6-2 or TRBV6-3 with TRBJ2-7, with 8 bases aligning to TRBD2. The CDR3 covers 13 residues. V gave up 9 bases and J gave up 2 bases; unmatched junction bases: 6. The germline V gene encodes CDR1 MNHEY and CDR2 SVGEGT. The CDR3 is CARALAGPYEQYF. The covered CDR3 bases are TGTGCCAGAGCGCTAGCGGGCCCCTACGAG.

Points on this clone: The read stops 3 residues short of the end of the CDR3; the missing end is completed from the germline J gene. The V and J genes are TRBV6-2 or TRBV6-3 and TRBJ2-5; 7 nucleotides align to TRBD1. The CDR3 has 14 residues. Germline CDR1 reads MNHEY; CDR2 reads SVGEGT. J gave up 4 bases and V 2 bases, and 4 bases lay outside the gene matches. Here the CDR3 reads CASSYTQGRETQYF. The sequenced part of the CDR3 DNA is TGTGCCAGCAGTTACACACAGGGGCGAGAGACC.

About this clone itself: The sequenced fragment ends 3 residues before the CDR3 boundary, so the rest is inferred from the germline J gene. V is TRBV6-1 and J is TRBJ2-7, with D uncertain. CDR3 size: 14 residues. Trimming took 2 bases from V and 4 from J, leaving 12 bases between them. In germline, CDR1 is MNHNS, CDR2 SASEGT. This chain's CDR3 is CASSERAEPYEQYF. The covered CDR3 bases are TGTGCCAGCAGTGAAAGGGCAGAACCATACGAG.

To note about this clone: The read terminates 3 residues before the CDR3 end, so the remaining end is supplied by the germline J gene. The rearrangement joins TRBV20-1 to TRBJ1-4; D possibly corresponds to TRBD1 (5 bases). The CDR3 extends over 15 amino acids. Germline assignment: CDR1 DFQATT and CDR2 SNEGSKA (reference sequence). CDR3 loop: CSASRVAAGANVLFF. Partial CDR3 DNA: TGCAGTGCCTCTAGGGTCGCCGCTGGGGCCAACGTA.

On this clone: Read data end 3 residues before the CDR3 end; the end is taken from the germline J gene. The chain has TRBV7-9 and TRBJ2-4; D gene uncertain. The CDR3 loop spans 11 amino acids. Germline V lookup: CDR1 SEHNR, CDR2 FQNEAQ (reference sequence). The DNA read from the CDR3 is TGTGCCAGCAGCTCTGCGACGGGT. Its protein product is CASSSATG. The full CDR3 protein reads CASSSATGQYF.

CDR3 protein: CASSQGLIAGETQYF. CDR3 bases read: TGTGCCAGCAGCCAAGGGTTGATAGCGGGGGAGACC. The chain is built from TRBV3-1 (or the pseudogene TRBV3-2) and TRBJ2-5, with 8 nucleotides matching TRBD2. The read is 3 residues too short to cover the CDR3 end, so that end is filled in from the germline J gene. CDR3 size: 15 residues. Germline-derived CDR1 and CDR2 are LGHDT and YNNKEL (reference sequence). The ends lost 1 base at V and 5 bases at J; junction bases unmatched: 6.

With respect to this clone: The read stops 3 residues short of the end of the CDR3; the missing end is completed from the germline J gene. This chain links TRBV5-1 with TRBJ2-1; no clear D gene. Germline-derived CDR1 and CDR2 are SGHRS and YFSETQ. V was shortened by 0 bases and J by 9 bases, with 10 bases between the two germline ends. This CDR3 has 13 residues. The covered CDR3 bases are TGCGCCAGCAGCTTGGCCGGCCAGGCTGAG. Translating it yields CASSLAGQAE. The whole CDR3 region reads CASSLAGQAEQFF. Complete variable domain (other parts from reference TRBV5-1 and TRBJ2-1): KAGVTQTPRYLIKTRGQQVTLSCSPISGHRSVSWYQQTPGQGLQFLFEYFSETQRNKGNFPGRFSGRQFSNSRSEMNVSTLELGDSALYLCASSLAGQAEQFFGPGTRLTVL.

On this clone: The CDR3 end is not reached by the read, which stops 3 residues before it; the germline J gene fills it in. V gene TRBV5-1 combines with J gene TRBJ2-3, with a weak D call TRBD2 (6 bases). V dropped 5 bases and J dropped 1 base, with 14 bases sitting between them. The CDR3 totals 15 residues. CDR1 is SGHRS, CDR2 YFSETQ, per germline. CDR3 DNA (partial): TGCGCCAGCAGTGTTTGGGGGGAAGGCACAGATACG. It translates to CASSVWGEGTDT. The CDR3, in full, reads CASSVWGEGTDTQYF.

Comment on this clone: The read is 3 residues too short to cover the CDR3 end, so that end is filled in from the germline J gene. J is TRBJ2-1 and V is TRBV20-1; 13 nucleotides line up with TRBD2. The CDR3 is 15 residues long. The trim removed 6 bases at V and 5 bases at J, leaving 7 bases unmatched. Looked up from germline, CDR1 is DFQATT and CDR2 is SNEGSKA (reference sequence). CDR3 region: CSAPLAGGPDNEQFF. The DNA read from the CDR3 is TGCAGTGCGCCACTAGCGGGGGGGCCTGACAATGAG.

As regards this clone: The DNA ends 3 residues before the CDR3 does, and the rest of the CDR3 is filled in from the germline J gene. This chain joins TRBV2 and TRBJ1-1; D is uncertain. V was trimmed by 4 bases and J by 0 bases, leaving 9 bases between them. This CDR3 region has 14 residues. Germline-derived CDR1 and CDR2 are SNHLY and FYNNEI. CDR3 in amino acids: CASSGKAMNTEAFF. The sequenced CDR3 bases are TGTGCCAGCAGTGGCAAGGCCATGAACACTGAA. The entire variable domain, with the rest obtained from reference TRBV2 and TRBJ1-1, is as follows: EPEVTQTPSHQVTQMGQEVILRCVPISNHLYFYWYRQILGQKVEFLVSFYNNEISEKSEIFDDQFSVERPDGSNFTLKIRSTKLEDSAMYFCASSGKAMNTEAFFGQGTRLTVV.

Turning to this clone: The CDR3 is cut off 3 residues early in the read; its end comes from the germline J gene. V gene TRBV20-1 combines with J gene TRBJ2-7; 16 nucleotides align to TRBD2. This CDR3 is built from 14 residues. J lost 6 bases, V lost 5 bases, and 4 bases had no gene match. Germline CDR1 reads DFQATT; CDR2 reads SNEGSKA (reference sequence). The DNA read from the CDR3 is TGCAGTGCTCCGGGACTAGCGGGGGGGCTCGAG. The encoded protein is CSAPGLAGGLE. The full CDR3 protein is CSAPGLAGGLEQYF.

Comments on this clone: The CDR3 end is not reached by the read, which stops 3 residues before it; the germline J gene fills it in. The rearrangement joins TRBV10-3 to TRBJ1-1; possible D gene TRBD1, 5 bases. This CDR3 contains 12 residues. The V and J ends lost 6 bases and 3 bases respectively, with 8 bases between them. Germline CDR1 ENHRY, CDR2 SYGVKD. The CDR3 is CAIRDTDTEAFF. The covered CDR3 bases are TGTGCCATCAGGGACACGGACACTGAA.

As to this clone: The read is 3 residues too short to cover the CDR3 end, so that end is filled in from the germline J gene. The V gene is TRBV18, the J gene TRBJ2-4; D not certain. This CDR3 has 13 amino acids. The V gene's germline CDR1 is KGHSH and CDR2 LQKENI. The sequenced part of the CDR3 DNA is TGTGCCAGCTCACCACAGGGCTCGGATGGT. Amino acid sequence: CASSPQGSDG. The entire CDR3 is CASSPQGSDGQYF.

As concerns this clone: The sequence runs out 3 residues before the end of the CDR3; the remainder is reconstructed from the germline J gene. The gene calls are TRBV10-3 and TRBJ2-1; the match to TRBD1 covers 9 bases. The J segment lost 7 bases and the V segment lost 3 bases, leaving 10 bases of the junction unmatched. The CDR3 consists of 16 residues. Germline V lookup: CDR1 ENHRY, CDR2 SYGVKD. The part of the CDR3 DNA that was read is TGTGCCATCAGTGATAAAACCGGGACAGGGAGGAATGAG. Residues: CAISDKTGTGRNE. The full CDR3 is CAISDKTGTGRNEQFF.

Points on this clone: The read gets to within 3 residues of the CDR3 end, and the germline J gene fills in the rest. The chain has TRBV30 and TRBJ2-7; tentative D call: TRBD2 (7 bases). Germline V gene lookup returns CDR1 GTSNPN and CDR2 SVGIG (reference sequence). Trimming shortened V by 3 bases and J by 1 base, and 10 bases separated the two germline ends. The CDR3 extends over 13 amino acids. The DNA read from the CDR3 is TGTGCCTGGAGCGGGGGGCTATCCTACGAG. Amino acids: CAWSGGLSYE. From start to end, the CDR3 is CAWSGGLSYEQYF.

Concerning this clone: The CDR3 end falls 3 residues outside the read, so it is completed with the germline J gene. The chain couples TRBV4-2 to TRBJ1-1; 7 nucleotides agree with TRBD1. Germline V gives CDR1 LGHNA, CDR2 YNFKEQ. The CDR3 has 15 residues. Germline trimming cut 1 base from V and 1 base from J; bases unmatched to any gene: 3. This CDR3 reads CASSQVTGSNTEAFF. CDR3 DNA (partial): TGTGCCAGCAGCCAAGTGACAGGGTCGAACACTGAA.

Notes on this clone: Coverage ceases 3 residues before the CDR3 finishes, and the germline J gene fills in the end. The gene calls are TRBV9 and TRBJ2-7; possibly TRBD1 for D (5 bases). The CDR3 runs to 15 residues. CDR1 and CDR2 from the germline V gene are SGDLS and YYNGEE. Trimming left V 3 bases short and J 0 bases short, with 13 bases between. CDR3 region: CASSASGHRSYEQYF. The CDR3 bases that were read are TGTGCCAGCAGCGCCTCCGGACACCGCTCCTACGAG.

On this clone itself: Read sequence stops 3 residues before the CDR3 end, and the germline J gene provides the missing end. The V call is TRBV5-1, the J call TRBJ2-7; D unresolved. Germline V lookup: CDR1 SGHRS, CDR2 YFSETQ. The CDR3 runs 13 residues. V shed 0 bases and J shed 3 bases, with 7 bases lying between them. The CDR3 DNA, read in part, is TGCGCCAGCAGCTTGGGTTACAACTACGAG. Translation gives CASSLGYNYE. The CDR3 as a whole reads CASSLGYNYEQYF.